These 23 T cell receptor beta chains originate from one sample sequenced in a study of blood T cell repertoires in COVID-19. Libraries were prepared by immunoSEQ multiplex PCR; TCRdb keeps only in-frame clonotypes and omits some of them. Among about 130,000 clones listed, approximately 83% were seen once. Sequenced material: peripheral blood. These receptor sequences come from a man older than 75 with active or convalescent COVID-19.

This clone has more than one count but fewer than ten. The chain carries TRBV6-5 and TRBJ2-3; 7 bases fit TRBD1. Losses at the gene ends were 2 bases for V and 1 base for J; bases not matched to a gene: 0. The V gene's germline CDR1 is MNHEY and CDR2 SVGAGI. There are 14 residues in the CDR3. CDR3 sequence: CASSYQGGTDTQYF. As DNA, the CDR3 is TGTGCCAGCAGTTACCAGGGGGGCACAGATACGCAGTATTTT.

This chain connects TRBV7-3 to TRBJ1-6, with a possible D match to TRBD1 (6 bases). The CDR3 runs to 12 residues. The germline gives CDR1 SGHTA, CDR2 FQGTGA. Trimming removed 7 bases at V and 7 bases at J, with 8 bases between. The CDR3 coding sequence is TGTGCCAGCACCACAGGGAATTCACCCCTCCACTTT. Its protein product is CASTTGNSPLHF.

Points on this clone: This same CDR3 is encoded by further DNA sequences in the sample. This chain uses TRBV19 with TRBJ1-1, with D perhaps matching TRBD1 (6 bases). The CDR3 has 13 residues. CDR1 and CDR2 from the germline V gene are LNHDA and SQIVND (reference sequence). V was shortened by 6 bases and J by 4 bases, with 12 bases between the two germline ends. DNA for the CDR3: TGTGCCAGTAGCACACAGGGAACCACTGAAGCTTTCTTT. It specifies CASSTQGTTEAFF.

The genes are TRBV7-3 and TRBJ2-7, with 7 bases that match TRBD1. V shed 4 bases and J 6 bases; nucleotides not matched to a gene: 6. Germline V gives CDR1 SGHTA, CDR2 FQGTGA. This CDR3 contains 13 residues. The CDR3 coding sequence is TGTGCCAGCAGCTCACAGCCAGGGGGCGAGCAGTACTTC. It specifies CASSSQPGGEQYF.

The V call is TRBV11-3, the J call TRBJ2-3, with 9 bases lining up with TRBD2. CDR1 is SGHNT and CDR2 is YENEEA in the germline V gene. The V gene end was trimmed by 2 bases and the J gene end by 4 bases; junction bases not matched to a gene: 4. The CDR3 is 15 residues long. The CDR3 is CASSLLAGDADTQYF. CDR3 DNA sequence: TGTGCCAGCAGCTTATTAGCGGGAGACGCAGATACGCAGTATTTT.

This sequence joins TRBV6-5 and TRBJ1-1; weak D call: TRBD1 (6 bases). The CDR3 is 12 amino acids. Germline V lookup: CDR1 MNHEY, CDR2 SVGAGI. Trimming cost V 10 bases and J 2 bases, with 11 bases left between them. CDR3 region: CAIQGFNTEAFF. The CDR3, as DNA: TGTGCCATACAGGGATTTAACACTGAAGCTTTCTTT.

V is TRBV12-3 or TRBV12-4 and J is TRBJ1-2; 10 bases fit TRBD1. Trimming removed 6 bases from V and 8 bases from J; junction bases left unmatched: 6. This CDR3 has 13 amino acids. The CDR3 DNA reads TGTGCCAGCAGCGGGACAGGGGCTGGCGGCTACACCTTC. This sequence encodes CASSGTGAGGYTF.

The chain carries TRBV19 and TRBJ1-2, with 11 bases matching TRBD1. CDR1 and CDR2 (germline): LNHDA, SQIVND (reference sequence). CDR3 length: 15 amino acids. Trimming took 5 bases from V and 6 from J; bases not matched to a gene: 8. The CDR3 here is CASSGLRTGGNGYTF. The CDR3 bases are TGTGCCAGTAGTGGGCTTCGGACAGGGGGCAATGGCTACACCTTC.

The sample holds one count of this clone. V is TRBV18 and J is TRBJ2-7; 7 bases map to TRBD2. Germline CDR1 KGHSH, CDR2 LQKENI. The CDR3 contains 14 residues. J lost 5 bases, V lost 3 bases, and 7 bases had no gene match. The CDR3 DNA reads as TGTGCCAGCTCACCGTCAGCGGGAAGCCACGAGCAGTACTTC. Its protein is CASSPSAGSHEQYF.

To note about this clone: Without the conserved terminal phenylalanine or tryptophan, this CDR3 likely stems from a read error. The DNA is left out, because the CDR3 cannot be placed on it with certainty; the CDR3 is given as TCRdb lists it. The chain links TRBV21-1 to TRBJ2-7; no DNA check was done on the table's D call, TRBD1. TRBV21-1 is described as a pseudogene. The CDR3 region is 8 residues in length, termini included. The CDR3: CASSKVTD.

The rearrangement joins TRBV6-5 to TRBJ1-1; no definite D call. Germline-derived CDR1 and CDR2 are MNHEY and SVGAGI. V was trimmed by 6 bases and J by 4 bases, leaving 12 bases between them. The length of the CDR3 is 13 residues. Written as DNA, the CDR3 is TGTGCCAGCAGCGCCGAGGGAGGCACTGAAGCTTTCTTT. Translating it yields CASSAEGGTEAFF.

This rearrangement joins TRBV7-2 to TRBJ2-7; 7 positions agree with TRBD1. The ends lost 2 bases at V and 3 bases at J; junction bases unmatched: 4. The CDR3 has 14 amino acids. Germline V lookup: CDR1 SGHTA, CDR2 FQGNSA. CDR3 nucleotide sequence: TGTGCCAGCAGCTTAAGTCGGACAGGCTACGAGCAGTACTTC. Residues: CASSLSRTGYEQYF.

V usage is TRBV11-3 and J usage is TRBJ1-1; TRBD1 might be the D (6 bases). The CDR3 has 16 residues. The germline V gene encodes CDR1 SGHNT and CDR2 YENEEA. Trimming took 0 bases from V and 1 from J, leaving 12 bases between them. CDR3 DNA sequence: TGTGCCAGCAGCTTAGATTCTGCCAGGGGGAACACTGAAGCTTTCTTT. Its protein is CASSLDSARGNTEAFF. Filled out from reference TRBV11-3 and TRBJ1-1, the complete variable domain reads EAGVVQSPRYKIIEKKQPVAFWCNPISGHNTLYWYLQNLGQGPELLIRYENEEAVDDSQLPKDRFSAERLKGVDSTLKIQPAELGDSAVYLCASSLDSARGNTEAFFGQGTRLTVV.

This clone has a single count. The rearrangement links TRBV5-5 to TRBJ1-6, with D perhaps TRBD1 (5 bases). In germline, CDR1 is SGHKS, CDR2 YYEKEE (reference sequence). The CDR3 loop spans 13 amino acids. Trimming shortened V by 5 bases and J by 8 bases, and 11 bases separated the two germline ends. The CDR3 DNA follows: TGTGCCAGCAGAACGACAGTCGATTCACCCCTCCACTTT. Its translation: CASRTTVDSPLHF.

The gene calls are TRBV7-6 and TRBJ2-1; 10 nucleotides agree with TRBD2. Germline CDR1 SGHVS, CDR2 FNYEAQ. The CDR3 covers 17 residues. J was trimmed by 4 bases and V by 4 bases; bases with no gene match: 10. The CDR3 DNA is TGTGCCAGCAGCTCGACGTCTCTAGCGGGAGTATACAATGAGCAGTTCTTC. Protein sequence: CASSSTSLAGVYNEQFF.

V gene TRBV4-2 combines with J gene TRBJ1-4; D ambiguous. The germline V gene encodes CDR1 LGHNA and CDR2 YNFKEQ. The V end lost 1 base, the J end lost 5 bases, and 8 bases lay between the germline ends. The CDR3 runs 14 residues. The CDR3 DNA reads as TGTGCCAGCAGCCAAGTCAGCGGCAATGAAAAACTGTTTTTT. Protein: CASSQVSGNEKLFF.

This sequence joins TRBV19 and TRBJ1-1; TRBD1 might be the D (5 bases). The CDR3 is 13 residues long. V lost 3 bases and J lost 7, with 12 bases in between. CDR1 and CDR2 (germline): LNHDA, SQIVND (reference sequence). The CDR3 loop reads CASSIQGHLEAFF. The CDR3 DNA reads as TGTGCCAGTAGTATCCAGGGTCACCTTGAAGCTTTCTTT.

CDR3 DNA sequence: TGTGCCACCCGCCCCGCGGATTTCTACGAGCAGTACTTC. Translated, it gives CATRPADFYEQYF. The V and J genes are TRBV10-3 and TRBJ2-7; D uncertain. Germline assignment: CDR1 ENHRY and CDR2 SYGVKD. The CDR3 has 13 residues. V was shortened by 10 bases and J by 3 bases, with 16 bases between the two germline ends.

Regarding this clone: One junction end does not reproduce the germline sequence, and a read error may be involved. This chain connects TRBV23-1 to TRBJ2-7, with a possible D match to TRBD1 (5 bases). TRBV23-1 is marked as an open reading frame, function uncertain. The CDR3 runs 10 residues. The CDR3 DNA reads TGCGCCAGCAGTCGCCGGACATCAACCTTC. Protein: CASSRRTSTF.

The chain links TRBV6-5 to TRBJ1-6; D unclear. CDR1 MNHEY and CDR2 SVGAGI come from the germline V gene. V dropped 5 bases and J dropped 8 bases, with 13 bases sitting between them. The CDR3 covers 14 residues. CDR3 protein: CASSRSVEHSPLHF. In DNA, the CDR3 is TGTGCCAGCAGTCGGTCGGTAGAGCATTCACCCCTCCACTTT.

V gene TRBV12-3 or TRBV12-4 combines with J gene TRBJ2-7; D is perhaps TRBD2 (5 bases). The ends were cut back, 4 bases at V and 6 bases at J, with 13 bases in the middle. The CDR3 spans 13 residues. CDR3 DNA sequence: TGTGCCAGCAGTTGGCAGAAGGGAGTCGAGCAGTACTTC. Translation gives CASSWQKGVEQYF.

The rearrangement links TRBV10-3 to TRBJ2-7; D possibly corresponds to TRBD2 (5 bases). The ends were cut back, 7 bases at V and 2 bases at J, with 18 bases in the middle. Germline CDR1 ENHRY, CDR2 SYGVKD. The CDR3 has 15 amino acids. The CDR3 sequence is CAIMLPGRGTYEQYF. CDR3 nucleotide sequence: TGTGCCATCATGTTGCCCGGACGGGGAACCTACGAGCAGTACTTC.

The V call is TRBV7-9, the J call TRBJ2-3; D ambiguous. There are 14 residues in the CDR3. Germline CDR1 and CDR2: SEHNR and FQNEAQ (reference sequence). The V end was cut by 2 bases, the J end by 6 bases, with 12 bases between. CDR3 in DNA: TGTGCCAGCAGCTTATCCTCGACCGGGGATACGCAGTATTTT. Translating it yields CASSLSSTGDTQYF.